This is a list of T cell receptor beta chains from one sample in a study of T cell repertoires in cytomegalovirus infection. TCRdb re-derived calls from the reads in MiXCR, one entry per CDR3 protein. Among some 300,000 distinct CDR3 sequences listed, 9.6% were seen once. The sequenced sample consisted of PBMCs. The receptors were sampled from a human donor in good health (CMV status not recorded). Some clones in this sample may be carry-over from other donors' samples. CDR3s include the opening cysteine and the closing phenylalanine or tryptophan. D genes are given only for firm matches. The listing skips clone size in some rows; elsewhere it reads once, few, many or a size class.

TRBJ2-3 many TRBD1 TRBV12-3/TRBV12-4 TGTGCCAGCCAAGCCGGGACAGGGAGAGGTACGCAGTATTTT CASQAGTGRGTQYF
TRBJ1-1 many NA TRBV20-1 TGCAGTGCCGGTAGGCATGGGGGAAACACTGAAGCTTTCTTT CSAGRHGGNTEAFF
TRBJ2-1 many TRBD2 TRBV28 TGTGCCAGCAGTCCTCGGGGGGGGAAAAGTTCCTACAATGAGCAGTTCTTC CASSPRGGKSSYNEQFF
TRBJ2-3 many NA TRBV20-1 TGCAGTGCTAGAGATCGCGGGACTAGCACAGATACGCAGTATTTT CSARDRGTSTDTQYF
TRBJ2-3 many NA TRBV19 TGTGCCATCAGAGGCACAGATACGCAGTATTTT CAIRGTDTQYF
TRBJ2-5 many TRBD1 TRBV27 TGTGCCAGCAGCCCAGGCGACAGGGGACCGCACCAAGAGACCCAGTACTTC CASSPGDRGPHQETQYF
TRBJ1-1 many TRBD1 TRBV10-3 TGTGCCATCAGTGAGGAGGGGGCAGGCACTGAAGCTTTCTTT CAISEEGAGTEAFF
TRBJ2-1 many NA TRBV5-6 TGTGCCAGCAGCTTGGGACAGGTGTTGCACAATGAGCAGTTCTTC CASSLGQVLHNEQFF
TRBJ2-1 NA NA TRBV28 TGTGCCAGCAGTTCATTTAGCAGGGCCTACAATGAGCAGTTCTTC CASSSFSRAYNEQFF
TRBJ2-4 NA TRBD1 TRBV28 TGTGCCAGCTGTTCAGGGGGCGCCAAAAACATTCAGTACTTC CASCSGGAKNIQYF
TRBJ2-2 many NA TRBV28 TGTGCCAGCAGTTTGTGGACAGCAGCGAACACCGGGGAGCTGTTTTTT CASSLWTAANTGELFF
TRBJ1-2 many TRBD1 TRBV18 TGTGCCAGCTCACCGGACAGGGAGGCTGGCTACACCTTC CASSPDREAGYTF
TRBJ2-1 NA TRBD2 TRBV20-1 TGCAGTGCTGACCTAGCGGGGGCCCGTAATGAGCAGTTCTTC CSADLAGARNEQFF
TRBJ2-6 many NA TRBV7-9 TGTGCCAGCAGCCTCCCAGGGGCTGGGGCCAACGTCCTGACTTTC CASSLPGAGANVLTF
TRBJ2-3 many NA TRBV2 TGTGCCAGCAAGGCTAGCGCGACTAGCACAGATACGCAGTATTTT CASKASATSTDTQYF
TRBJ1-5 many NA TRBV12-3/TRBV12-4 TGTGCCAGCAGCCCGGGCCGGCAGCCCCAGCATTTT CASSPGRQPQHF
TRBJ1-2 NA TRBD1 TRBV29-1 TGCAGCGTTCTTTACGCAACAGGGGGAGTAAGGTGGTGGTACACCTTC CSVLYATGGVRWWYTF
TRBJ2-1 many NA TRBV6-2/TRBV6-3 TGTGCCACCCTGAGGACTGTTAATGAGCAGTTCTTC CATLRTVNEQFF
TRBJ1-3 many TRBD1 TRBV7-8 TGTGCCAGCAGCTCACGACAGGGGGAGAGGTCTGGAAACACCATATATTTT CASSSRQGERSGNTIYF
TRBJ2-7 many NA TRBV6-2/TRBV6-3 TGTGCCAGCAGTTATTCATTCGCTGCCTTCGCGTTGCCCTACGAGCAGTACTTC CASSYSFAAFALPYEQYF
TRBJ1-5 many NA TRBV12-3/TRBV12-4 TGTGCCAGCAGTTTAGAGCAGGGCATCAATCAGCCCCAGCATTTT CASSLEQGINQPQHF
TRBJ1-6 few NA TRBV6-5 TGTGCCAGCAGACCTGGGACCACTAATTCACCCCTCCACTTT CASRPGTTNSPLHF